The sample holds many counts of the clone carrying this T cell receptor beta chain. Germline-derived CDR1 and CDR2 are MNHEY and SMNVEV (reference sequence). V shed 2 bases and J shed 6 bases, with 11 bases lying between them. The CDR3 consists of 13 residues. This specimen comes from a study of neurological immune-mediated disorders. TCRdb fed the 5' RACE reads into MiXCR, producing one record per CDR3 protein. The repertoire has 75,000 to 85,000 distinct CDR3 sequences, 15% to 20% of them found once; the top ten carry just over 15%. The receptor's source is a woman aged 40 to 50 in good health. V and J are TRBV27 and TRBJ2-7, with TRBD1 as a possible D gene (5 bases). The sequencing sample was made of PBMCs. CDR3 sequence: CASSLSAGLEQYF. The CDR3 coding sequence is TGTGCCAGCAGTTTAAGCGCAGGGCTCGAGCAGTACTTC.